These T cell receptor beta chains were read from a single sample in a study of shared clonotypes between healthy human individuals. The method was immunoSEQ multiplex PCR; TCRdb's version includes in-frame clones alone and lacks a portion of them. The profile covers around 720,000 clones, with approximately 73% appearing a single time and around 2% taken by the ten largest. The sequencing input was memory CD4+ T cells sorted from blood. Receptors originate from a woman in her 30s in good health. CDR3s include the opening cysteine and the closing phenylalanine or tryptophan.

>TRBV18|TRBJ1-5
CASSPEQRLNQPQHF
>TRBV4-1|TRBJ2-1
CASSRPSGMGDEQFF
>TRBV6-5|TRBJ1-5
CASSRDSSNQPQHF
>TRBV5-1|TRBJ2-5
CASSFWTSQETQYF
>TRBV27|TRBJ1-3
CASSLTLGSGRRF
>TRBV4-2|TRBJ2-7
CASSFKILREQYF
>TRBV6-4|TRBJ1-1
CASSETPGSTEAFF
>TRBV6-1|TRBJ1-5
CASTPSQGAQHF
>TRBV11-2|TRBJ2-7
CASSFDRGGEQYF
>TRBV4-2|TRBJ1-3
CASSLTSGNTIYF
>TRBV15|TRBJ2-3
CATSSGLAGAADTQYF
>TRBV7-2|TRBJ2-1
CASSRTSGRRGEQFF
>TRBV27|TRBJ2-1
CASSQRRMSSYNEQFF
>TRBV19|TRBJ2-7
CASSIQRDSYEQYF
>TRBV2|TRBJ2-7
CATERLAGVNEQYF
>TRBV5-1|TRBJ1-3
CASSLAATASSGNTIYF
>TRBV18|TRBJ1-1
CASSPSLNNLLPTEAFF
>TRBV5-6|TRBJ2-1
CASSFEWTGEADEQFF
>TRBV5-1|TRBJ1-1
CASSPGDRDLTGAFF
>TRBV27|TRBJ2-5
CASKMGETQYF
>TRBV5-4|TRBJ1-1
CASSGDGQATEAFF
>TRBV27|TRBJ2-7
CASSSPGTDTYEQYF
>TRBV10-3|TRBJ1-4
CAISEDGGTNEKLFF
>TRBV19|TRBJ2-5
CASSIGTTLRETQYF
>TRBV10-1|TRBJ2-3
CATRPGIDSDTQYF
>TRBV5-8|TRBJ2-6
CASSYDLDGAGANVLTF
>TRBV28|TRBJ2-2
CASVPGLAGGRYTGELFF
>TRBV18|TRBJ2-3
CASSPLRGDTQYF
>TRBV5-1|TRBJ2-3
CASSGKGRYTDTQYF
>TRBV5-4|TRBJ2-3
CASSLKGDHTQYF
>TRBV2|TRBJ2-7
CASRGQTSSYEQYF
>TRBV28|TRBJ1-5
CASRPRGRDQPQHF
>TRBV27|TRBJ2-7
CASSFLLAGAREQYF